One and the same sample provided the 27 T cell receptor beta chains below, sequenced in a study of T-cell reconstitution after alpha-beta-depleted transplantation in children. As it was prepared, the TCRbeta library received unique molecular identifiers. TCRdb reprocessed the PCR reads with MiXCR, giving one entry per CDR3 protein. The sample lists fewer than 120,000 distinct CDR3 sequences; around 10% were seen once. Sample: PBMCs from the stem cell graft donor, taken from the stem cell graft. These receptors all come from a human donor who donated a stem cell graft to a child with acute lymphoblastic leukemia.

Ten or more counts support this clonotype. The gene calls are TRBV12-3 or TRBV12-4 and TRBJ2-1; D remains unclear. The CDR3 is 14 residues long. V was pared by 5 bases and J by 4 bases, with 12 bases between. The CDR3 region is CASSPRTGYNEQFF. CDR3 nucleotides: TGTGCCAGCAGTCCACGAACCGGGTACAATGAGCAGTTCTTC.

This clonotype was seen at least ten times. CDR3 region: CASSPVVVTGELFF. In nucleotides, the CDR3 is TGTGCCAGCAGCCCTGTGGTGGTCACCGGGGAGCTGTTTTTT. The chain has TRBV7-2 and TRBJ2-2; D uncertain. This CDR3 region has 14 residues. CDR1 is SGHTA and CDR2 is FQGNSA in the germline V gene. The V gene lost 5 bases and the J gene lost 4 bases, with 11 bases spanning the gap.

In its sample, this clonotype was seen many times. The gene calls are TRBV5-5 and TRBJ2-1; D gene uncertain. The CDR3 is 15 amino acids. V was clipped by 4 bases and J by 3 bases, with 14 bases between them. Germline V gene data show CDR1 as SGHKS and CDR2 as YYEKEE (reference sequence). The CDR3 loop reads CASSPYAGDYNEQFF. The CDR3 DNA reads TGTGCCAGCAGCCCCTACGCCGGAGACTACAATGAGCAGTTCTTC. Full variable domain (missing parts from reference TRBV5-5 and TRBJ2-1): DAGVTQSPTHLIKTRGQQVTLRCSPISGHKSVSWYQQVLGQGPQFIFQYYEKEERGRGNFPDRFSARQFPNYSSELNVNALLLGDSALYLCASSPYAGDYNEQFFGPGTRLTVL.

In this sample, this clonotype turned up many times. The rearrangement links TRBV20-1 to TRBJ2-7, with 11 bases that match TRBD1. Trimming took 2 bases from V and 0 from J; bases not matched to a gene: 3. This CDR3 has 15 residues. In germline, CDR1 is DFQATT, CDR2 SNEGSKA (reference sequence). As DNA, the CDR3 is TGCAGTGCTAGAATCGGGACAGGGGGCTCCTACGAGCAGTACTTC. Translating gives CSARIGTGGSYEQYF.

This clonotype was seen ten or more times. V is TRBV12-3 or TRBV12-4 and J is TRBJ1-3; a possible D gene is TRBD1 (5 bases). The CDR3 loop spans 13 amino acids. V lost 7 bases, J lost 4 bases, and 11 bases lay in between. The CDR3 here is CASNLGVGNTIYF. CDR3 sequence (DNA): TGTGCCAGCAACTTGGGGGTCGGAAACACCATATATTTT.

This chain connects TRBV18 to TRBJ2-3; D uncertain. V lost 3 bases, J lost 2 bases, and 0 bases lay in between. Germline CDR1 KGHSH, CDR2 LQKENI. The CDR3 loop spans 11 amino acids. CDR3 sequence reads: CASSPTDTQYF. The CDR3 coding sequence is TGTGCCAGCTCACCCACAGATACGCAGTATTTT.

There are many counts of this clonotype. The chain joins TRBV5-1 to TRBJ2-3; TRBD2 matches 10 bases. The V segment lost 3 bases and the J segment 1 base; nucleotides outside the gene matches: 5. The CDR3 spans 16 residues. Germline V gene sequence: CDR1 SGHRS, CDR2 YFSETQ. This chain's CDR3 is CASSSSGGRRTDTQYF. The CDR3 nucleotides read TGCGCCAGCAGCTCTAGCGGGGGACGCCGCACAGATACGCAGTATTTT.

Many counts were recorded for this clonotype. The chain combines TRBV5-5 with TRBJ2-1; D may be TRBD2 (5 bases). Trimming shortened V by 2 bases and J by 9 bases, and 9 bases separated the two germline ends. The germline CDR1 and CDR2 sequences are SGHKS and YYEKEE (reference sequence). This CDR3 has 12 amino acids. The CDR3 DNA reads as TGTGCCAGCAGCTTCGGGGTATCTGAGCAGTTCTTC. Its translation is CASSFGVSEQFF.

This clonotype was observed at least ten times. This chain uses TRBV7-2 with TRBJ2-1; 9 bases agree with TRBD2. CDR1 is SGHTA, CDR2 FQGNSA, per germline. CDR3 length: 15 residues. V was pared by 3 bases and J by 9 bases, with 9 bases of the junction left unmatched. CDR3 sequence (DNA): TGTGCCAGCAGCTTCCGAGCGGGAGGACTTATTGAGCAGTTCTTC. Protein: CASSFRAGGLIEQFF.

This clonotype has at least ten counts. V usage is TRBV6-2 or TRBV6-3 and J usage is TRBJ2-1, with 10 positions matching TRBD2. The CDR3 extends over 16 amino acids. Germline trimming cut 5 bases from V and 7 bases from J; bases unmatched to any gene: 11. CDR1 and CDR2 (germline): MNHEY, SVGEGT. The CDR3 reads CASSTKLAGFSNEQFF. The CDR3 nucleotides are TGTGCCAGCAGTACAAAACTAGCGGGGTTTTCGAATGAGCAGTTCTTC.

This clonotype showed up many times. The V and J genes are TRBV29-1 and TRBJ2-3; TRBD1 matches at 7 bases. Germline CDR1 reads SQVTM; CDR2 reads ANQGSEA. With V trimmed by 6 bases and J by 8 bases, 5 bases remained unmatched. The CDR3 runs 11 residues. CDR3 region: CSVAQGVTQYF. In DNA form, the CDR3 reads TGCAGCGTCGCTCAGGGGGTTACGCAGTATTTT.

The chain employs TRBV9 and TRBJ2-7, with D perhaps assigned TRBD1 or TRBD2 (6 bases each). CDR1 is SGDLS, CDR2 YYNGEE, per germline. V was shortened by 0 bases and J by 0 bases, with 16 bases between the two germline ends. The CDR3 extends over 17 amino acids. The CDR3 nucleotides are TGTGCCAGCAGCGTAGAAGGGGGGTGGGGGCCCTCCTACGAGCAGTACTTC. It yields the protein CASSVEGGWGPSYEQYF.

About this clonotype: A much larger clone sits a single nucleotide away, making a read error possible. This rearrangement joins TRBV25-1 to TRBJ2-1, with 10 bases lining up with TRBD2. The J segment lost 13 bases and the V segment lost 3 bases, leaving 12 bases of the junction unmatched. Per germline, CDR1 MGHDK and CDR2 SYGVNS. The CDR3 has 15 amino acids. The CDR3 region has the DNA TGTGCCAGCAGTGAGGCAGCGGGAGGGGGCACTGATCAGTTCTTC. Amino acid sequence: CASSEAAGGGTDQFF.

This clonotype was seen a few times. This chain links TRBV5-1 with TRBJ1-1; D not certain. The V and J ends lost 0 bases and 8 bases respectively, with 17 bases between them. Germline assignment: CDR1 SGHRS and CDR2 YFSETQ. The CDR3 covers 15 residues. CDR3 in amino acids: CASSLASARREEAFF. CDR3 nucleotide sequence: TGCGCCAGCAGCTTGGCCTCGGCACGGCGAGAAGAAGCTTTCTTT.

This clonotype was recorded many times. The chain carries TRBV6-9 and TRBJ1-4; D remains unclear. V shed 0 bases and J shed 8 bases, with 13 bases lying between them. Germline lookup yields CDR1 MNHGY and CDR2 SVAAGI. This CDR3 is built from 15 residues. The CDR3 coding sequence is TGTGCCAGCAGTTATTCCTCAGGAGGACGCGAAAAACTGTTTTTT. Encoded protein: CASSYSSGGREKLFF.

The sample holds many counts of this clonotype. The CDR3 reads CASSLGSSYNEQFF. For the CDR3, the DNA is TGCGCCAGCAGCTTGGGGAGCTCCTACAATGAGCAGTTCTTC. The chain carries TRBV5-1 and TRBJ2-1; D ambiguous. The CDR3 extends over 14 amino acids. Germline V gene lookup returns CDR1 SGHRS and CDR2 YFSETQ. The germline V and J ends were trimmed by 0 bases and 0 bases, with 4 bases remaining between them.

This clonotype has at least ten counts. The chain carries TRBV7-9 and TRBJ2-7; D may correspond to TRBD1 or TRBD2 (5 bases each). Trimming removed 5 bases from V and 1 base from J, with 12 bases in between. CDR3 length: 14 residues. Germline V gene sequence: CDR1 SEHNR, CDR2 FQNEAQ (reference sequence). CDR3 DNA sequence: TGTGCCAGCAGCCCCCGGGACGGTTCCTACGAGCAGTACTTC. This sequence encodes CASSPRDGSYEQYF. The entire variable domain, with the rest obtained from reference TRBV7-9 and TRBJ2-7, is as follows: DTGVSQNPRHKITKRGQNVTFRCDPISEHNRLYWYRQTLGQGPEFLTYFQNEAQLEKSRLLSDRFSAERPKGSFSTLEIQRTEQGDSAMYLCASSPRDGSYEQYFGPGTRLTVT.

The V gene is TRBV6-5, the J gene TRBJ2-7; TRBD1 is a possible D gene (5 bases). Germline CDR1 MNHEY, CDR2 SVGAGI. The V gene lost 6 bases and the J gene lost 3 bases, with 12 bases spanning the gap. The CDR3 spans 13 residues. CDR3 residues: CASRPRAYYEQYF. The DNA of the CDR3 is TGTGCCAGCAGACCCAGGGCCTACTACGAGCAGTACTTC.

This clonotype was recorded many times. This sequence joins TRBV12-3 or TRBV12-4 and TRBJ1-4, with 7 bases identical to TRBD1. V dropped 5 bases and J dropped 1; count of bases not matched to a gene: 7. The CDR3 contains 16 residues. CDR3 sequence reads: CASSLPGGGTNEKLFF. CDR3 sequence (DNA): TGTGCCAGCAGTCTCCCAGGGGGGGGAACTAATGAAAAACTGTTTTTT.

This clonotype has a single count. The chain uses TRBV19 and TRBJ1-5; D gene uncertain. The V and J ends lost 2 bases and 3 bases respectively, with 11 bases between them. This CDR3 has 15 amino acids. Germline V CDR1 and CDR2: LNHDA, SQIVND (reference sequence). The CDR3 bases are TGTGCCAGTAGTATAAAAGACACGTTCAATCAGCCCCAGCATTTT. This gives the protein CASSIKDTFNQPQHF.

This clonotype has ten or more counts. The chain has TRBV18 and TRBJ1-3; D ambiguous. Trimming stripped 3 bases from V and 2 bases from J, with 8 bases between. Germline V gene lookup returns CDR1 KGHSH and CDR2 LQKENI. The CDR3 sequence is 14 residues long. CDR3 amino acids: CASSPTTTGNTIYF. CDR3 DNA: TGTGCCAGCTCACCTACGACAACTGGAAACACCATATATTTT.

This clonotype was found many times. This sequence joins TRBV7-2 and TRBJ1-2, with D perhaps matching TRBD1 (6 bases). This CDR3 has 13 amino acids. The germline V gene has CDR1 SGHTA and CDR2 FQGNSA. The V and J ends lost 1 base and 8 bases respectively, with 11 bases between them. The chain's CDR3 is CASSLDRATGYTF. CDR3 DNA sequence: TGTGCCAGCAGCTTAGACAGGGCTACGGGCTACACCTTC.

This clonotype showed up many times. The gene calls are TRBV4-3 and TRBJ2-7; 8 positions agree with TRBD2. From germline, CDR1 is LGHNA and CDR2 YSLEER. The trim removed 3 bases at V and 0 bases at J, leaving 4 bases unmatched. CDR3 size: 15 residues. CDR3 sequence reads: CASSHSGTSSYEQYF. The CDR3 DNA follows: TGCGCCAGCAGCCATTCCGGGACTAGCTCCTACGAGCAGTACTTC.

Many counts were recorded for this clonotype. The rearrangement links TRBV5-1 to TRBJ2-7; TRBD2 matches at 13 bases. CDR3 size: 15 residues. V trimming: 3 bases; J trimming: 2 bases; junction bases outside the gene matches: 2. Per germline, CDR1 SGHRS and CDR2 YFSETQ. CDR3 DNA: TGCGCCAGCAGCTCGACTAGCGGGAGGCCCTACGAGCAGTACTTC. It translates to CASSSTSGRPYEQYF.

This clonotype was recorded at least ten times. CDR3 in DNA: TGTGCCAGCCGATCGTCAGCCAGGGATCATGAGCAGTTCTTC. Its protein product is CASRSSARDHEQFF. This chain uses TRBV3-1 with TRBJ2-1; a weak D match, TRBD1 (5 bases). V was clipped by 8 bases and J by 8 bases, with 19 bases between them. Germline CDR1 LGHDT, CDR2 YNNKEL (reference sequence). The CDR3 sequence is 14 residues long.

This clonotype was found many times. V is TRBV20-1 and J is TRBJ2-6, with D maybe TRBD2 (5 bases). The V gene lost 6 bases and the J gene lost 0 bases, with 18 bases spanning the gap. This CDR3 region has 17 residues. Germline V CDR1 and CDR2: DFQATT, SNEGSKA (reference sequence). The CDR3 nucleotides read TGCAGTGCCCCCTTGGGAGACTCTTCCTCTGGGGCCAACGTCCTGACTTTC. Its protein product is CSAPLGDSSSGANVLTF.

There are a few counts of this clonotype. The J gene is TRBJ1-5, the V gene TRBV20-1; TRBD1 is a possible D gene (6 bases). The CDR3 is 18 amino acids. Germline V gives CDR1 DFQATT, CDR2 SNEGSKA (reference sequence). Trimming shortened V by 5 bases and J by 2 bases, and 25 bases separated the two germline ends. The CDR3 here is CSAVGSYGGGHGNQPQHF. The CDR3 DNA sequence: TGCAGTGCTGTTGGGTCCTACGGAGGGGGGCACGGCAATCAGCCCCAGCATTTT.